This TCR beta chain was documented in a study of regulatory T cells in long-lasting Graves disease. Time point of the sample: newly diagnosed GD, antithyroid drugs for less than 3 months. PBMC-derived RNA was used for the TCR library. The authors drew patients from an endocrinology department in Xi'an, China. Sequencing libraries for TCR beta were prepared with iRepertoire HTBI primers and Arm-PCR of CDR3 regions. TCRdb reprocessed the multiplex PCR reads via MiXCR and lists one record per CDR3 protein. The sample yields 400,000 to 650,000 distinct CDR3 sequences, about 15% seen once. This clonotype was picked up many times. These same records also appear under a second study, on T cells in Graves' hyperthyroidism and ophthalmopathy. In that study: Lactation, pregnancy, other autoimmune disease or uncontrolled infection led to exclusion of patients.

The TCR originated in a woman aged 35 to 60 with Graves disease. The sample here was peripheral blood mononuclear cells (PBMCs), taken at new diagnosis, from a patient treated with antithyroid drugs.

This CDR3 is CASSPTGGNSPLHF. The CDR3 DNA reads as TGTGCCAGCTCACCTACGGGGGGGAATTCACCCCTCCACTTT. The gene calls are TRBV18 and TRBJ1-6; maybe TRBD1 (5 bases). Germline CDR1 is KGHSH and CDR2 is LQKENI. The CDR3 loop spans 14 amino acids. Trimming stripped 3 bases from V and 7 bases from J, with 10 bases between.